These 32 T cell receptor beta chains were sequenced from one sample in a study of blood T cell repertoires in COVID-19 (dated by TCRdb to between 2020 and 2021). Preparation of the library involved the immunoSEQ multiplex PCR assay. What TCRdb holds here is the immuneACCESS table cut down to in-frame rearrangements. Part of the clones is not present; checked against another copy, under half of the missing clones reflect an unresolved V gene, and the others are unexplained. The sample profile shows about 270,000 clones; 80% to 95% of them were found once. Of the sample, approximately 3% is held by the ten largest clones. Material: PBMCs or T cells enriched from blood (not recorded which). These TCRs come from a man in his forties or fifties who had been exposed to COVID-19.

The V and J genes are TRBV5-4 and TRBJ2-2; no clear D. The V gene lost 1 base and the J gene lost 4 bases, with 8 bases spanning the gap. The CDR3 spans 14 residues. CDR1 is SGHNT and CDR2 is YYREEE in the germline V gene (reference sequence). CDR3 bases: TGTGCCAGCAGCTTGTCCCTGAGCACCGGGGAGCTGTTTTTT. Translated, it gives CASSLSLSTGELFF.

The V gene is TRBV28, the J gene TRBJ2-1; 9 bases fit TRBD1. This CDR3 is built from 15 residues. The germline V gene has CDR1 MDHEN and CDR2 SYDVKM. With V trimmed by 6 bases and J by 4 bases, 7 bases remained unmatched. The CDR3 protein is CASRGQGEVYNEQFF. The CDR3 region has the DNA TGTGCCAGCAGGGGACAGGGCGAAGTGTACAATGAGCAGTTCTTC.

V and J are TRBV19 and TRBJ2-7, with 10 bases aligning to TRBD1. Per germline, CDR1 LNHDA and CDR2 SQIVND (reference sequence). The CDR3 extends over 14 amino acids. Losses at the gene ends were 8 bases for V and 6 bases for J; bases not matched to a gene: 10. The CDR3 loop reads CASARDRGYGEQYF. The CDR3 DNA is TGTGCCAGTGCTAGGGACAGGGGCTATGGCGAGCAGTACTTC.

The chain links TRBV11-2 to TRBJ2-2; 9 nucleotides align to TRBD1. This CDR3 is 17 amino acids long. V was pared by 1 base and J by 3 bases, with 6 bases of the junction left unmatched. From germline, CDR1 is SGHAT and CDR2 FQNNGV. CDR3: CASSLGYWDRDTGELFF. The CDR3 nucleotides read TGTGCCAGCAGCTTAGGATATTGGGACAGGGACACCGGGGAGCTGTTTTTT.

The V gene is TRBV5-1, the J gene TRBJ1-1; D is ambiguous. Trimming pared 4 bases from V and 3 bases from J, leaving 25 bases between. CDR1 is SGHRS and CDR2 is YFSETQ in the germline V gene. This CDR3 contains 18 residues. CDR3 loop: CASSKMARLNLRDTEAFF. CDR3 coding DNA: TGCGCCAGCAGCAAAATGGCACGCCTCAATCTGCGGGACACTGAAGCTTTCTTT.

The count of this clone is one. The chain combines TRBV28 with TRBJ2-1; 8 bases fit TRBD2. The CDR3 covers 12 residues. Germline CDR1 reads MDHEN; CDR2 reads SYDVKM. With V trimmed by 5 bases and J by 8 bases, 2 bases remained unmatched. In DNA, the CDR3 is TGTGCCAGCAGTACCGGGAGGGATGAGCAGTTCTTC. The encoded protein is CASSTGRDEQFF.

The chain couples TRBV9 to TRBJ2-7, with TRBD1 matching over 8 bases. V was pared by 1 base and J by 3 bases, with 3 bases of the junction left unmatched. There are 14 residues in the CDR3. Germline loops: CDR1 SGDLS, CDR2 YYNGEE. In nucleotides, the CDR3 is TGTGCCAGCAGCGTACAGGGGGCGGACTACGAGCAGTACTTC. Its translation is CASSVQGADYEQYF.

V and J are TRBV5-1 and TRBJ2-1, with 12 bases lining up with TRBD2. This CDR3 comprises 15 residues. J was trimmed by 6 bases and V by 4 bases; bases with no gene match: 5. CDR1 and CDR2 from the germline V gene are SGHRS and YFSETQ. The CDR3: CASSLTSGSPNEQFF. CDR3 sequence (DNA): TGCGCCAGCAGCCTGACTAGCGGGAGCCCCAATGAGCAGTTCTTC.

This clone was picked up a small number of times. The gene calls are TRBV5-1 and TRBJ1-2; 8 bases fit TRBD1. With 5 bases clipped from V and 7 bases from J, the junction kept 10 bases outside the gene matches. This CDR3 is 14 amino acids long. Germline V gene lookup returns CDR1 SGHRS and CDR2 YFSETQ. For the CDR3, the DNA is TGCGCCAGCAGTCCTTATCAGGGGGCGTTTGGCTACACCTTC. This encodes CASSPYQGAFGYTF.

The V call is TRBV5-1, the J call TRBJ2-1; no clear D gene. Per germline, CDR1 SGHRS and CDR2 YFSETQ. This CDR3 spans 16 amino acids. Trimming removed 0 bases at V and 0 bases at J, with 10 bases between. CDR3 in DNA: TGCGCCAGCAGCTTGGATCCAGGCAGCTCCTACAATGAGCAGTTCTTC. Amino acid sequence: CASSLDPGSSYNEQFF. Drawing the rest from reference TRBV5-1 and TRBJ2-1, the complete variable domain is KAGVTQTPRYLIKTRGQQVTLSCSPISGHRSVSWYQQTPGQGLQFLFEYFSETQRNKGNFPGRFSGRQFSNSRSEMNVSTLELGDSALYLCASSLDPGSSYNEQFFGPGTRLTVL.

CDR3 nucleotide sequence: TGCGCCAGCAGCCGGTTGACTAGCGGGACGGGAGATACGCAGTATTTT. It specifies CASSRLTSGTGDTQYF. V usage is TRBV4-1 and J usage is TRBJ2-3; 11 bases map to TRBD2. Germline V gene data show CDR1 as MGHRA and CDR2 as YSYEKL. This CDR3 contains 16 residues. V dropped 4 bases and J dropped 5; count of bases not matched to a gene: 8.

The genes are TRBV30 and TRBJ2-1; D gene uncertain. The germline CDR1 and CDR2 sequences are GTSNPN and SVGIG (reference sequence). V was trimmed by 5 bases and J by 3 bases, leaving 14 bases between them. The CDR3 has 14 amino acids. CDR3 region: CAWRSLAVYNEQFF. CDR3 DNA sequence: TGTGCCTGGCGCTCGTTGGCGGTCTACAATGAGCAGTTCTTC.

The chain combines TRBV5-1 with TRBJ2-7, with TRBD2 as a possible D gene (6 bases). V was clipped by 5 bases and J by 5 bases, with 11 bases between them. CDR3 length: 12 residues. Germline V gives CDR1 SGHRS, CDR2 YFSETQ. CDR3 DNA sequence: TGCGCCAGCAGGTCTAGCGTCGACGAGCAGTACTTC. It is translated as CASRSSVDEQYF.

This clone was seen just once. J is TRBJ1-2 and V is TRBV7-9, with D possibly TRBD1 on 5 matching bases. Trimming removed 0 bases from V and 4 bases from J, with 9 bases in between. The CDR3 runs to 14 residues. Germline V gene sequence: CDR1 SEHNR, CDR2 FQNEAQ (reference sequence). CDR3 coding DNA: TGTGCCAGCAGCTTAGCGGGGCGCATCTATGGCTACACCTTC. Its protein is CASSLAGRIYGYTF.

This rearrangement joins TRBV11-2 to TRBJ1-5; 11 positions agree with TRBD1. From germline, CDR1 is SGHAT and CDR2 FQNNGV. The CDR3 runs 15 residues. Trimming at V came to 3 bases and at J to 6 bases, leaving 4 bases not matched to a gene. This CDR3 reads CASSFAGTGGQPQHF. CDR3 DNA: TGTGCCAGCAGCTTCGCCGGGACAGGGGGTCAGCCCCAGCATTTT.

The rearrangement links TRBV9 to TRBJ2-3, with D possibly matching TRBD1 (7 bases). The CDR3 has 19 amino acids. The germline V gene has CDR1 SGDLS and CDR2 YYNGEE. Trimming cost V 3 bases and J 0 bases, with 23 bases left between them. CDR3 bases: TGTGCCAGCAGCGACGACAGGGCCAGGGGGGTTGGTAGCACAGATACGCAGTATTTT. This codes for CASSDDRARGVGSTDTQYF.

The chain has TRBV6-5 and TRBJ1-1; D possibly corresponds to TRBD1 (6 bases). Germline assignment: CDR1 MNHEY and CDR2 SVGAGI. The CDR3 is 15 amino acids. Trimming cost V 6 bases and J 1 base, with 15 bases left between them. CDR3 residues: CASRQKLGQNTEAFF. In nucleotides, the CDR3 is TGTGCCAGCAGACAGAAATTGGGACAGAACACTGAAGCTTTCTTT.

The chain has TRBV7-2 and TRBJ2-3, with 9 bases lining up with TRBD2. The CDR3 spans 19 residues. Germline V CDR1 and CDR2: SGHTA, FQGNSA. The V segment lost 5 bases and the J segment 1 base; nucleotides outside the gene matches: 16. CDR3 DNA sequence: TGTGCCAGCAGCGTAGAGAGGCGGGAGGGCCATGGTGGCACAGATACGCAGTATTTT. Translation: CASSVERREGHGGTDTQYF.

The chain combines TRBV9 with TRBJ2-7, with 12 bases matching TRBD1. This CDR3 has 15 residues. V shed 4 bases and J 3 bases; nucleotides not matched to a gene: 5. Germline lookup yields CDR1 SGDLS and CDR2 YYNGEE. CDR3 protein: CASSYGTGGHYEQYF. CDR3 nucleotide sequence: TGTGCCAGCAGCTATGGGACAGGGGGCCACTACGAGCAGTACTTC.

This chain connects TRBV27 to TRBJ2-7, with D maybe TRBD2 (5 bases). The germline gives CDR1 MNHEY, CDR2 SMNVEV (reference sequence). CDR3 length: 13 residues. V shed 4 bases and J shed 6 bases, with 13 bases lying between them. The CDR3 sequence is CASSSARAREQYF. CDR3 sequence (DNA): TGTGCCAGCAGTTCGGCGCGGGCTCGCGAGCAGTACTTC.

The chain is built from TRBV5-5 and TRBJ2-2; 9 bases fit TRBD2. Trimming cost V 2 bases and J 3 bases; bases outside gene matches: 8. Germline V gene data show CDR1 as SGHKS and CDR2 as YYEKEE (reference sequence). The CDR3 has 17 amino acids. The CDR3 region has the DNA TGTGCCAGCAGCTTAGGTAGCGGGAGTTTTGACACCGGGGAGCTGTTTTTT. Translated, it gives CASSLGSGSFDTGELFF.

The J gene is TRBJ2-1, the V gene TRBV28, with D perhaps TRBD2 (6 bases). Trimming stripped 7 bases from V and 4 bases from J, with 17 bases between. CDR1 and CDR2 (germline): MDHEN, SYDVKM. This CDR3 comprises 15 residues. This CDR3 reads CASTSLEGLYNEQFF. The CDR3 DNA reads as TGTGCCAGCACCTCTTTGGAGGGACTTTACAATGAGCAGTTCTTC.

V is TRBV9 and J is TRBJ2-1, with D perhaps matching TRBD1 (6 bases). This CDR3 has 12 amino acids. The germline V gene has CDR1 SGDLS and CDR2 YYNGEE. V was clipped by 7 bases and J by 8 bases, with 13 bases between them. The CDR3 is CASGRGWDEQFF. CDR3 DNA sequence: TGTGCCAGCGGCAGGGGCTGGGATGAGCAGTTCTTC.

This chain joins TRBV2 and TRBJ1-4, with D maybe TRBD1 (6 bases). Per the germline V gene, CDR1 is SNHLY and CDR2 is FYNNEI. The CDR3 covers 14 residues. The ends were cut back, 10 bases at V and 3 bases at J, with 15 bases in the middle. CDR3 bases: TGTGCCACACTACAGGGCTTGGCTAATGAAAAACTGTTTTTT. This encodes CATLQGLANEKLFF.

The chain combines TRBV7-9 with TRBJ2-1; TRBD2 is a possible D gene (5 bases). Trimming pared 2 bases from V and 7 bases from J, leaving 6 bases between. The germline CDR1 and CDR2 sequences are SEHNR and FQNEAQ (reference sequence). This CDR3 is 12 amino acids long. The CDR3 here is CASSLSGNEQFF. The CDR3 DNA reads as TGTGCCAGCAGCTTATCGGGGAATGAGCAGTTCTTC.

This clone showed up just once. V is TRBV25-1 and J is TRBJ2-7; no definite D call. V lost 0 bases, J lost 5 bases, and 11 bases lay in between. Germline CDR1 MGHDK, CDR2 SYGVNS. This CDR3 contains 14 residues. CDR3 sequence reads: CASSEYKASDEQYF. The CDR3 coding sequence is TGTGCCAGCAGTGAATATAAAGCTTCCGACGAGCAGTACTTC.

The V gene is TRBV24-1, the J gene TRBJ1-5, with D possibly TRBD1 on 5 matching bases. CDR3 length: 14 amino acids. The V and J ends lost 4 bases and 7 bases respectively, with 13 bases between them. CDR1 KGHDR and CDR2 SFDVKD come from the germline V gene. CDR3 sequence: CATSESGQSQPQHF. In DNA, the CDR3 is TGTGCCACCAGTGAATCAGGGCAGAGCCAGCCCCAGCATTTT.

This clone occurred once. The chain combines TRBV29-1 with TRBJ2-7; D ambiguous. The CDR3 has 14 residues. V was shortened by 0 bases and J by 6 bases, with 15 bases between the two germline ends. Per germline, CDR1 SQVTM and CDR2 ANQGSEA. As DNA, the CDR3 is TGCAGCGTTGAAGATCGGAGCAGATACGGCGAGCAGTACTTC. Translating gives CSVEDRSRYGEQYF.

The rearrangement joins TRBV15 to TRBJ2-1; 7 nucleotides align to TRBD2. Trimming at V came to 4 bases and at J to 0 bases, leaving 6 bases not matched to a gene. This CDR3 region has 16 residues. Germline V CDR1 and CDR2: LNHNV, YYDKDF (reference sequence). CDR3 in DNA: TGTGCCACCAGCATTTTAAGCGGGATCTCCTACAATGAGCAGTTCTTC. It translates to CATSILSGISYNEQFF.

V gene TRBV19 combines with J gene TRBJ2-1; a weak D match, TRBD2 (6 bases). CDR1 and CDR2 from the germline V gene are LNHDA and SQIVND (reference sequence). The CDR3 totals 15 residues. V gave up 5 bases and J gave up 6 bases, with 17 bases separating them. CDR3 sequence: CASSSMSGWGNEQFF. Here the CDR3 DNA reads TGTGCCAGTAGTTCTATGAGCGGGTGGGGCAATGAGCAGTTCTTC.

This clone was observed once. The chain joins TRBV5-4 to TRBJ2-1, with 7 bases aligning to TRBD1. Trimming cost V 5 bases and J 7 bases; bases outside gene matches: 12. CDR1 is SGHNT and CDR2 is YYREEE in the germline V gene (reference sequence). The CDR3 length is 15 residues. CDR3 region: CASSERGQRRNEQFF. CDR3 DNA sequence: TGTGCCAGCAGTGAGAGGGGGCAACGTCGGAATGAGCAGTTCTTC.

This sequence joins TRBV19 and TRBJ1-5, with 7 bases fitting TRBD1. Germline CDR1 reads LNHDA; CDR2 reads SQIVND (reference sequence). With 6 bases clipped from V and 5 bases from J, the junction kept 7 bases outside the gene matches. There are 14 residues in the CDR3. The CDR3 loop reads CASRQTGRHQPQHF. The CDR3 bases are TGTGCCAGTAGACAGACAGGGAGGCATCAGCCCCAGCATTTT.